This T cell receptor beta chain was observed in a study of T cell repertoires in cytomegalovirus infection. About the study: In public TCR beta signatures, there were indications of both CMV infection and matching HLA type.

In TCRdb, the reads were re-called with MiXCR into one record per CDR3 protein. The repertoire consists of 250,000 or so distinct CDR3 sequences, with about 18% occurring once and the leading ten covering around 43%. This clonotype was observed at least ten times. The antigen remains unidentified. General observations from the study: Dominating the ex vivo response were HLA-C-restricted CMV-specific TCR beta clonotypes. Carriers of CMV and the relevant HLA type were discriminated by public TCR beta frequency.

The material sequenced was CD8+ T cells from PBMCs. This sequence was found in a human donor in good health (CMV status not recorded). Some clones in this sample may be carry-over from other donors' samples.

CDR3 in amino acids: CASSLEGFSNQPQHF. CDR3 coding DNA: TGTGCCAGCAGCTTAGAGGGATTTAGCAATCAGCCCCAGCATTTT. V gene TRBV7-2 combines with J gene TRBJ1-5; D is unclear. V lost 1 base, J lost 0 bases, and 7 bases lay in between. Germline assignment: CDR1 SGHTA and CDR2 FQGNSA. CDR3 length: 15 amino acids.